The 14 T cell receptor beta chains reported below all come from one sample, sequenced in a study of T cells after yellow fever vaccination. TCRdb analysed the 5' RACE reads with MiXCR anew, one entry per CDR3 protein. The data contain hundreds of thousands of distinct CDR3 sequences, over 8% of them seen just once; the ten biggest clones take up 18%. Here the sequenced sample was PBMCs, taken on the day of the first yellow fever vaccination. These receptors were collected from a man aged 18 to 29 who received the YFV17D yellow fever vaccine.

Only a few counts were recorded for this clonotype. The chain couples TRBV4-2 to TRBJ1-6, with TRBD1 matching over 9 bases. The V gene's germline CDR1 is LGHNA and CDR2 YNFKEQ. V gave up 1 base and J gave up 4 bases; unmatched junction bases: 2. This CDR3 is built from 16 residues. CDR3 amino acids: CASSQVQGAYNSPLHF. The DNA for the CDR3 is TGTGCCAGCAGCCAAGTACAGGGGGCATATAATTCACCCCTCCACTTT.

The chain carries TRBV12-3 or TRBV12-4 and TRBJ2-1; TRBD2 might be the D (6 bases). Trimming stripped 6 bases from V and 10 bases from J, with 13 bases between. CDR3 length equals 12 residues. CDR3 sequence (DNA): TGTGCCAGCAGATCGGGGGTCCGCGAGCAGTTCTTC. Encoded protein: CASRSGVREQFF.

This clonotype appeared many times. V usage is TRBV5-1 and J usage is TRBJ2-2, with D unclear. CDR3 length: 15 amino acids. Germline V gene data show CDR1 as SGHRS and CDR2 as YFSETQ. V lost 1 base and J 5 bases, leaving 12 bases between the germline ends. The CDR3 sequence is CASSLYVRGTGELFF. The CDR3 DNA reads as TGCGCCAGCAGCTTGTACGTACGTGGAACCGGGGAGCTGTTTTTT.

This clonotype was observed many times. J is TRBJ2-3 and V is TRBV6-5, with 8 bases matching TRBD2. Germline V gene data show CDR1 as MNHEY and CDR2 as SVGAGI. The CDR3 covers 15 residues. Germline trimming cut 0 bases from V and 6 bases from J; bases unmatched to any gene: 5. The CDR3 is CASSYSISGGDTQYF. In nucleotides, the CDR3 is TGTGCCAGCAGTTACTCGATCAGCGGGGGTGATACGCAGTATTTT.

At least ten counts were recorded for this clonotype. The rearrangement uses TRBV4-1 and TRBJ2-1; D gene ambiguous. Trimming removed 4 bases at V and 8 bases at J, with 15 bases between. This CDR3 has 14 residues. Germline-derived CDR1 and CDR2 are MGHRA and YSYEKL. CDR3 residues: CASSPLPSGDEQFF. In DNA form, the CDR3 reads TGCGCCAGCAGCCCCCTCCCGTCGGGCGATGAGCAGTTCTTC.

The chain carries TRBV11-2 and TRBJ2-3; D not certain. Germline V gene lookup returns CDR1 SGHAT and CDR2 FQNNGV. The CDR3 sequence is 12 residues long. Trimming shortened V by 0 bases and J by 14 bases, and 12 bases separated the two germline ends. For the CDR3, the DNA is TGTGCCAGCAGCTTAGAGAGCCCCCGCCGGTATTTT. Its translation: CASSLESPRRYF.

In its sample, this clonotype was seen many times. The chain employs TRBV4-2 and TRBJ2-2, with a possible D match to TRBD2 (5 bases). The V and J ends lost 3 bases and 4 bases respectively, with 12 bases between them. CDR1 and CDR2 (germline): LGHNA, YNFKEQ. This CDR3 is 15 amino acids long. The CDR3 region is CASSQEGLATGELFF. The CDR3 DNA follows: TGTGCCAGCAGCCAGGAAGGACTCGCCACCGGGGAGCTGTTTTTT.

This clonotype was seen more than once but under ten times. The chain is built from TRBV9 and TRBJ2-3, with TRBD2 matching over 9 bases. This CDR3 is built from 14 residues. Germline CDR1 reads SGDLS; CDR2 reads YYNGEE. J lost 4 bases, V lost 3 bases, and 3 bases had no gene match. The CDR3 nucleotides read TGTGCCAGCAGCGCGACTAGCGGCCCAGATACGCAGTATTTT. Translating gives CASSATSGPDTQYF.

There are many counts of this clonotype. This chain joins TRBV4-3 and TRBJ1-2; no definite D call. V was trimmed by 2 bases and J by 1 base, leaving 5 bases between them. The CDR3 has 13 amino acids. The germline CDR1 and CDR2 sequences are LGHNA and YSLEER. CDR3 amino acids: CASSQILNYGYTF. CDR3 nucleotides: TGCGCCAGCAGCCAAATCCTTAACTATGGCTACACCTTC.

This clonotype was seen at least ten times. The chain has TRBV4-3 and TRBJ1-1; D gene uncertain. CDR1 is LGHNA and CDR2 is YSLEER in the germline V gene. The length of the CDR3 is 14 residues. Trimming removed 0 bases at V and 9 bases at J, with 14 bases between. CDR3 in DNA: TGCGCCAGCAGCCAAGAATCTTGGGCAACCCAAGCTTTCTTT. Protein sequence: CASSQESWATQAFF.

This clonotype was detected ten times or more. The genes are TRBV27 and TRBJ2-3, with 8 positions matching TRBD2. J was trimmed by 2 bases and V by 5 bases; bases with no gene match: 6. The length of the CDR3 is 15 residues. The V gene's germline CDR1 is MNHEY and CDR2 SMNVEV (reference sequence). CDR3 in DNA: TGTGCCAGCAGTCCGGGGGGGGGGCCCACAGATACGCAGTATTTT. Translation: CASSPGGGPTDTQYF.

This clonotype was seen a handful of times. This rearrangement joins TRBV4-2 to TRBJ1-3; TRBD1 is a possible D gene (6 bases). The ends were cut back, 4 bases at V and 0 bases at J, with 16 bases in the middle. Germline lookup yields CDR1 LGHNA and CDR2 YNFKEQ. This CDR3 comprises 17 residues. In DNA, the CDR3 is TGTGCCAGCAGCCCAGACGGACAGCGAAGCTCTGGAAACACCATATATTTT. This encodes CASSPDGQRSSGNTIYF.

This clonotype was seen more than once but under ten times. V is TRBV9 and J is TRBJ1-2, with D maybe TRBD1 (5 bases). The V and J ends lost 0 bases and 6 bases respectively, with 12 bases between them. Germline-derived CDR1 and CDR2 are SGDLS and YYNGEE. The length of the CDR3 is 14 residues. The CDR3 DNA is TGTGCCAGCAGCGTAGTGGGTCAGGGCGATGGCTACACCTTC. It specifies CASSVVGQGDGYTF.

The genes are TRBV6-1 and TRBJ2-3; D remains unclear. The CDR3 spans 14 residues. CDR1 is MNHNS, CDR2 SASEGT, per germline. The V and J ends lost 7 bases and 2 bases respectively, with 13 bases between them. The CDR3 region has the DNA TGTGCCAGCACCGTCTGGAGTTTCACAGATACGCAGTATTTT. The encoded protein is CASTVWSFTDTQYF.